Below, 21 T cell receptor beta chains from the same sample are listed, as sequenced in a study of Ad26.COV2.S vaccination and SARS-CoV-2 variants. This table comes from immunoSEQ multiplex PCR, and its TCRdb copy is limited to in-frame clones, with some not included. This sample has 400,000 to 450,000 clones, with 90% found just once. Treatment specified: roughly 19 received Ad26.COV2.S at low or high dose, single or two shots; about 5 received placebo; per-sample allocation not given. Day 63 after the first vaccine or placebo injection was the time point for sampling. This specimen was peripheral blood, taken in a trial of Ad26.COV2.S vaccine versus placebo. These receptors were collected from a person between 18 and 59 years old who received the Ad26.COV2.S COVID-19 vaccine or a placebo.

The rearrangement links TRBV28 to TRBJ1-1; D gene unclear. The CDR3 covers 17 residues. V lost 6 bases to trimming and J lost 7 bases, with 27 bases between them. Per the germline V gene, CDR1 is MDHEN and CDR2 is SYDVKM. For the CDR3, the DNA is TGTGCCAGCAGCCTACGCCACCCCCCACTCAAGTTTGGTGAAGCTTTCTTT. Its protein is CASSLRHPPLKFGEAFF.

Remarks on this clone: The DNA is omitted, as the CDR3 cannot be located on it reliably, and the CDR3 follows TCRdb's listing. The chain carries TRBV9 and TRBJ2-2. The CDR3 is 12 amino acids in total, end residues counted. Germline values: CDR1 SGDLS, CDR2 YYNGEE. The CDR3 loop reads CASSFGAGELFF.

The V call is TRBV5-5, the J call TRBJ1-1, with no clear D. Per the germline V gene, CDR1 is SGHKS and CDR2 is YYEKEE (reference sequence). Trimming removed 4 bases from V and 5 bases from J, with 12 bases in between. CDR3 size: 13 residues. This chain's CDR3 is CASSIRVGTEAFF. The DNA for the CDR3 is TGTGCCAGCAGCATTAGGGTTGGGACTGAAGCTTTCTTT.

The chain couples TRBV7-2 to TRBJ1-2, with TRBD1 identical over 7 bases. CDR1 and CDR2 (germline): SGHTA, FQGNSA. The CDR3 contains 16 residues. J lost 0 bases, V lost 1 base, and 5 bases had no gene match. The CDR3 DNA reads as TGTGCCAGCAGCTTAGTGGGGACAGCTACTAACTATGGCTACACCTTC. Translated: CASSLVGTATNYGYTF.

This chain joins TRBV6-5 and TRBJ1-1; no clear D. Germline CDR1 and CDR2: MNHEY and SVGAGI. The V and J ends lost 6 bases and 2 bases respectively, with 7 bases between them. The CDR3 totals 12 residues. CDR3 in amino acids: CASRWGNTEAFF. Here the CDR3 DNA reads TGTGCCAGCAGGTGGGGAAACACTGAAGCTTTCTTT.

This clone came up once. The chain carries TRBV6-6 and TRBJ2-1, with D perhaps given as TRBD1 or TRBD2 (6 bases each). Germline V gene lookup returns CDR1 MNHNY and CDR2 SVGAGI (reference sequence). V was trimmed by 0 bases and J by 8 bases, leaving 14 bases between them. This CDR3 spans 15 amino acids. The CDR3: CASSYSQGGRDEQFF. CDR3 DNA sequence: TGTGCCAGCAGTTACTCGCAAGGGGGGCGCGATGAGCAGTTCTTC.

CDR3 nucleotides: TGTGCCAGCAGCTTAGGAGATTGGGACAGGCGGGAGTACTTC. Its translation: CASSLGDWDRREYF. V is TRBV11-1 and J is TRBJ2-7; TRBD1 agrees at 8 bases. There are 14 residues in the CDR3. The germline V gene has CDR1 SGHAT and CDR2 FQDESV (reference sequence). V trimming: 1 base; J trimming: 11 bases; junction bases outside the gene matches: 10.

CDR3 coding DNA: TGTGCCAGCAGCTTTGAAACTAGCCTACCGAACACCGGGGAGCTGTTTTTT. Its protein is CASSFETSLPNTGELFF. V is TRBV7-6 and J is TRBJ2-2, with D perhaps TRBD2 (6 bases). Per germline, CDR1 SGHVS and CDR2 FNYEAQ. The CDR3 is made up of 17 amino acids. Trimming stripped 3 bases from V and 0 bases from J, with 14 bases between.

The chain combines TRBV15 with TRBJ2-7; D possibly corresponds to TRBD1 (6 bases). CDR1 is LNHNV, CDR2 YYDKDF, per germline (reference sequence). The CDR3 has 13 residues. V gave up 8 bases and J gave up 0 bases, with 11 bases separating them. CDR3 sequence: CATRDTDSYEQYF. The CDR3 DNA sequence: TGTGCCACCCGGGACACCGACTCCTACGAGCAGTACTTC.

The chain joins TRBV28 to TRBJ1-1; 10 bases agree with TRBD1. Germline values: CDR1 MDHEN, CDR2 SYDVKM. Trimming removed 6 bases from V and 4 bases from J; junction bases left unmatched: 2. This CDR3 is 13 amino acids long. Here the CDR3 DNA reads TGTGCCAGCAGGACAGGGGGCATCACTGAAGCTTTCTTT. This gives the protein CASRTGGITEAFF.

This clone was detected only once. The chain combines TRBV9 with TRBJ2-2; 7 bases agree with TRBD2. V dropped 1 base and J dropped 6; count of bases not matched to a gene: 6. The germline CDR1 and CDR2 sequences are SGDLS and YYNGEE. The CDR3 is made up of 15 amino acids. This CDR3 reads CASSVSGTLPGELFF. In DNA form, the CDR3 reads TGTGCCAGCAGCGTAAGCGGGACTCTTCCCGGGGAGCTGTTTTTT.

The chain employs TRBV6-5 and TRBJ1-5; possibly TRBD1 for D (6 bases). Germline lookup yields CDR1 MNHEY and CDR2 SVGAGI. The ends were cut back, 5 bases at V and 4 bases at J, with 12 bases in the middle. The CDR3 runs 14 residues. CDR3 region: CASSPSQGNQPQHF. In DNA, the CDR3 is TGTGCCAGCAGTCCATCCCAGGGGAATCAGCCCCAGCATTTT.

The rearrangement uses TRBV7-9 and TRBJ2-1, with 7 bases matching TRBD2. Germline trimming cut 7 bases from V and 4 bases from J; bases unmatched to any gene: 13. From germline, CDR1 is SEHNR and CDR2 FQNEAQ (reference sequence). This CDR3 contains 16 residues. CDR3 loop: CASTQSKAGSYNEQFF. CDR3 in DNA: TGTGCCAGCACCCAGTCAAAAGCGGGGTCGTACAATGAGCAGTTCTTC.

Regarding this clone: The same CDR3 arises from other DNA sequences in this sample as well. J is TRBJ2-7 and V is TRBV6-5, with D uncertain. Trimming took off 6 bases at V and 2 bases at J, with 11 bases between the two ends. CDR1 MNHEY and CDR2 SVGAGI come from the germline V gene. CDR3 length: 13 amino acids. The chain's CDR3 is CASRDRGPYEQYF. For the CDR3, the DNA is TGTGCCAGCAGGGACCGCGGTCCCTACGAGCAGTACTTC.

The CDR3: CASTRTLDGIYEQYF. CDR3 bases: TGTGCCAGCACCCGGACCCTTGACGGGATCTACGAGCAGTACTTC. V gene TRBV11-2 combines with J gene TRBJ2-7; a weak D match, TRBD2 (5 bases). Germline CDR1 is SGHAT and CDR2 is FQNNGV. Deletions cut 7 bases from V and 3 bases from J, with 19 bases between. The CDR3 runs to 15 residues.

This chain joins TRBV4-1 and TRBJ2-5, with D perhaps TRBD2 (7 bases). Looked up from germline, CDR1 is MGHRA and CDR2 is YSYEKL. CDR3 size: 15 residues. Trimming removed 3 bases at V and 0 bases at J, with 11 bases between. CDR3 DNA: TGCGCCAGCAGCCATAGGGGGGGGAACCAAGAGACCCAGTACTTC. Translated, it gives CASSHRGGNQETQYF.

This rearrangement joins TRBV28 to TRBJ2-1; TRBD2 might be the D (6 bases). Germline V CDR1 and CDR2: MDHEN, SYDVKM. V was clipped by 6 bases and J by 1 base, with 13 bases between them. CDR3 length: 15 amino acids. CDR3 loop: CASRKTSPSYNEQFF. CDR3 coding DNA: TGTGCCAGCAGAAAAACTAGCCCTTCCTACAATGAGCAGTTCTTC.

The chain uses TRBV18 and TRBJ2-1; TRBD2 matches 10 bases. The germline gives CDR1 KGHSH, CDR2 LQKENI. J gave up 6 bases and V 1 base, and 3 bases lay outside the gene matches. The length of the CDR3 is 15 residues. The CDR3 protein is CASSPLGLAVNEQFF. The CDR3 DNA sequence: TGTGCCAGCTCACCACTTGGACTAGCGGTCAATGAGCAGTTCTTC.

This rearrangement joins TRBV27 to TRBJ1-4, with D perhaps matching TRBD1 (5 bases). Germline V gene sequence: CDR1 MNHEY, CDR2 SMNVEV (reference sequence). V dropped 5 bases and J dropped 11 bases, with 24 bases sitting between them. This CDR3 has 16 residues. This chain's CDR3 is CASSEGRPRNSRKLFF. Here the CDR3 DNA reads TGTGCCAGCAGTGAGGGGAGACCCCGAAATTCGAGGAAACTGTTTTTT.

The chain joins TRBV19 to TRBJ1-2; D is perhaps TRBD1 (6 bases). Germline CDR1 and CDR2: LNHDA and SQIVND (reference sequence). V shed 8 bases and J shed 0 bases, with 16 bases lying between them. The CDR3 length is 15 residues. The CDR3 loop is CASRVVGAANYGYTF. The DNA for the CDR3 is TGTGCCAGTCGGGTCGTGGGGGCAGCTAACTATGGCTACACCTTC.

This chain links TRBV2 with TRBJ2-6; no definite D call. V lost 9 bases and J 0 bases, leaving 9 bases between the germline ends. Germline CDR1 and CDR2: SNHLY and FYNNEI. This CDR3 is 14 amino acids long. For the CDR3, the DNA is TGTGCCAGGAGGACCCGCTCTGGGGCCAACGTCCTGACTTTC. Its protein is CARRTRSGANVLTF.